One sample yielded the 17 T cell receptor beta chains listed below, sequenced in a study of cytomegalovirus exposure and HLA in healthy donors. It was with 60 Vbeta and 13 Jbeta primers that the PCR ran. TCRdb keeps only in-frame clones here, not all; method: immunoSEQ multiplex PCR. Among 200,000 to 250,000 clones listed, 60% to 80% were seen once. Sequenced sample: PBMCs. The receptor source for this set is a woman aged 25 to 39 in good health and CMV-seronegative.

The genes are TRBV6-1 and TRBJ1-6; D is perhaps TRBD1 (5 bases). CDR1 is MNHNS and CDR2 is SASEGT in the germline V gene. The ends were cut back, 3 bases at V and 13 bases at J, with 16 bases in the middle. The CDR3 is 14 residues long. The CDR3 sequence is CASSEFGTGVPLHF. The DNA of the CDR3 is TGTGCCAGCAGTGAGTTCGGAACGGGGGTCCCCCTCCACTTT.

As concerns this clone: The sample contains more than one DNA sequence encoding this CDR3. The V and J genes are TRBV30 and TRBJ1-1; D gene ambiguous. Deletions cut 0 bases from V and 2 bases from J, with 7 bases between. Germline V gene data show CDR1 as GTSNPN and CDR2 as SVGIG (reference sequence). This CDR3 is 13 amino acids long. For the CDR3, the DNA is TGTGCCTGGAGTGTGTCCGTAAACACTGAAGCTTTCTTT. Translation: CAWSVSVNTEAFF.

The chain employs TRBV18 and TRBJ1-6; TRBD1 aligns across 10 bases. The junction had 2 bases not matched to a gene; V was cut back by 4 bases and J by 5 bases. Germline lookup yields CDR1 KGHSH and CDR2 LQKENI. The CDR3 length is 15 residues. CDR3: CASSLGQGDNSPLHF. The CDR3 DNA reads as TGTGCCAGCTCACTAGGACAGGGGGATAATTCACCCCTCCACTTT. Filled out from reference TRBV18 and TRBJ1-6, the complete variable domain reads NAGVMQNPRHLVRRRGQEARLRCSPMKGHSHVYWYRQLPEEGLKFMVYLQKENIIDESGMPKERFSAEFPKEGPSILRIQQVVRGDSAAYFCASSLGQGDNSPLHFGNGTRLTVT.

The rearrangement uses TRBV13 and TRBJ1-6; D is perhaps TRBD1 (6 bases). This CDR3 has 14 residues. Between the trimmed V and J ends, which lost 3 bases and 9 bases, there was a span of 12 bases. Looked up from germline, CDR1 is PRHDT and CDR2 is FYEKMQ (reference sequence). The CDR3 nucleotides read TGTGCCAGCAGCTTCCGGGGGGCTCGTTCACCCCTCCACTTT. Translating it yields CASSFRGARSPLHF.

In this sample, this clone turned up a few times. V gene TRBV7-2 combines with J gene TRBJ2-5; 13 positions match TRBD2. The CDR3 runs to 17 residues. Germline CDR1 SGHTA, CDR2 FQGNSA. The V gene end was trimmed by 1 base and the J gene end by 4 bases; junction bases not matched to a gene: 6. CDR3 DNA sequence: TGTGCCAGCAGCTTAGTAGGACTAGCGGGAGATCGAGAGACCCAGTACTTC. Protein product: CASSLVGLAGDRETQYF.

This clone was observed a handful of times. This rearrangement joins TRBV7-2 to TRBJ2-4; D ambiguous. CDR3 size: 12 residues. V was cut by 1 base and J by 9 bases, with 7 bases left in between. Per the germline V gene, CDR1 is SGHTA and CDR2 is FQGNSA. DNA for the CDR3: TGTGCCAGCAGCTTAGATACGGGCATTCAGTACTTC. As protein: CASSLDTGIQYF.

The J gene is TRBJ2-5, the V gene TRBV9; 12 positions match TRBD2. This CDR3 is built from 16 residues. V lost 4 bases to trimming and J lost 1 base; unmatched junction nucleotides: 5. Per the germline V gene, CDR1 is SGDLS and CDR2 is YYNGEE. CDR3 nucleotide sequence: TGTGCCAGCAGCTCGTGGGGACTAGCGGGCCAAGAGACCCAGTACTTC. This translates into CASSSWGLAGQETQYF.

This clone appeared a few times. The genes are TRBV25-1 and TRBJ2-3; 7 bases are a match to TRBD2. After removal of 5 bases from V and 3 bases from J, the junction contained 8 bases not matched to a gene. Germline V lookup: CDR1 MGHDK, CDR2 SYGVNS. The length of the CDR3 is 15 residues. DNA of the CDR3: TGTGCCAGCAGTTGGTTGCGGGAGACAACAGATACGCAGTATTTT. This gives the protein CASSWLRETTDTQYF.

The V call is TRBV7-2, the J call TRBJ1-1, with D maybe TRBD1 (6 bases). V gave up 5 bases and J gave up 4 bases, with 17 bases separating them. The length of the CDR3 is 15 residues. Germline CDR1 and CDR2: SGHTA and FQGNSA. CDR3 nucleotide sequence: TGTGCCAGCAGCCCAGTTTCGGGGGGCGTCACTGAAGCTTTCTTT. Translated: CASSPVSGGVTEAFF.

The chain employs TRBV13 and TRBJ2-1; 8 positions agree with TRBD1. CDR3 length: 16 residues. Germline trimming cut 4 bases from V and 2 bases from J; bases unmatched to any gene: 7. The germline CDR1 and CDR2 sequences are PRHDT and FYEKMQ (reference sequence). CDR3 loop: CASSYSTGGTYNEQFF. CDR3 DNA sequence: TGTGCCAGCAGCTATTCTACAGGGGGTACCTACAATGAGCAGTTCTTC.

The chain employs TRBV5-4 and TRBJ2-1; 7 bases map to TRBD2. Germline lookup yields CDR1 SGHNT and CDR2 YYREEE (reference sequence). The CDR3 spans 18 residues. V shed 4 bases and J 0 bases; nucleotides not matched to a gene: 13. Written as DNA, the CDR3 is TGTGCCAGCAGCGGAAAAATAGCGGGTCCGAGCTCCTACAATGAGCAGTTCTTC. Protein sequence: CASSGKIAGPSSYNEQFF.

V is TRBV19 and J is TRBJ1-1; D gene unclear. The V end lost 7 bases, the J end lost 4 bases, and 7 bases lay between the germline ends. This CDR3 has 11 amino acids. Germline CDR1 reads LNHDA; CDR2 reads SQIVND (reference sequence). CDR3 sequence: CASIAGTEAFF. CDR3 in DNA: TGTGCCAGTATAGCGGGCACTGAAGCTTTCTTT.

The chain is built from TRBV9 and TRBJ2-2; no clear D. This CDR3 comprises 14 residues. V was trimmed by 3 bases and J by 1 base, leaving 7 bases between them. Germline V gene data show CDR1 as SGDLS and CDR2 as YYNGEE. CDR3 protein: CASSGQENTGELFF. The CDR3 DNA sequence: TGTGCCAGCAGCGGGCAGGAGAACACCGGGGAGCTGTTTTTT.

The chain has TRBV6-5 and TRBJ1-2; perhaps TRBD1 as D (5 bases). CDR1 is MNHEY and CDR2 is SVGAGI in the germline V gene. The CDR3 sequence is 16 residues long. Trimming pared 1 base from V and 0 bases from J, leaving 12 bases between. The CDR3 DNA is TGTGCCAGCAGTTACTTTGGAACAGGATCTAACTATGGCTACACCTTC. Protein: CASSYFGTGSNYGYTF.

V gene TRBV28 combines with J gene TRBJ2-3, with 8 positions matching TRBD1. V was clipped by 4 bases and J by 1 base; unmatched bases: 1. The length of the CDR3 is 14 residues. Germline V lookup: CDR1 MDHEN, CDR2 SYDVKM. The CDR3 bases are TGTGCCAGCAGTTCGACAGGGGGCACAGATACGCAGTATTTT. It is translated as CASSSTGGTDTQYF. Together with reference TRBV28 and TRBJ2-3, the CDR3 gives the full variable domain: DVKVTQSSRYLVKRTGEKVFLECVQDMDHENMFWYRQDPGLGLRLIYFSYDVKMKEKGDIPEGYSVSREKKERFSLILESASTNQTSMYLCASSSTGGTDTQYFGPGTRLTVL.

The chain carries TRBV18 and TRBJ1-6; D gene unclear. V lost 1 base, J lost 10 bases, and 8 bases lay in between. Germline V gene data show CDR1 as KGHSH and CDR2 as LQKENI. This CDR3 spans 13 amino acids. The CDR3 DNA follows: TGTGCCAGCTCACCACGACGGGAATCACCCCTCCACTTT. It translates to CASSPRRESPLHF. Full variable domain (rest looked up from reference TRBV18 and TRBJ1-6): NAGVMQNPRHLVRRRGQEARLRCSPMKGHSHVYWYRQLPEEGLKFMVYLQKENIIDESGMPKERFSAEFPKEGPSILRIQQVVRGDSAAYFCASSPRRESPLHFGNGTRLTVT.

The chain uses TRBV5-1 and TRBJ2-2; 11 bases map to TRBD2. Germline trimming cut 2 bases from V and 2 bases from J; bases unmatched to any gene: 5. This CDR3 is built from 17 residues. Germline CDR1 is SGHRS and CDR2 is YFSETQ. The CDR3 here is CASSFASGGLNTGELFF. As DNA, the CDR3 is TGCGCCAGCAGCTTCGCTAGCGGGGGGCTCAACACCGGGGAGCTGTTTTTT.